The 8 T cell receptor beta chains below all came from one sample that was sequenced in a study of blood T cell repertoires in COVID-19. TCRdb keeps only in-frame clones here, not all; method: immunoSEQ multiplex PCR. This table holds roughly 200,000 clones, about nine tenths found once. The sample was peripheral blood. Receptor source: a man between 18 and 35 years old with active or convalescent COVID-19.

The chain links TRBV6-1 to TRBJ2-3; 14 positions match TRBD2. Trimming cost V 3 bases and J 5 bases; bases outside gene matches: 1. The CDR3 covers 15 residues. CDR1 is MNHNS, CDR2 SASEGT, per germline. For the CDR3, the DNA is TGTGCCAGCAGTGACGGACTAGCGGGGGGAGATACGCAGTATTTT. It specifies CASSDGLAGGDTQYF.

This clone has more than one count but fewer than ten. The germline gene is not matched at one end of the junction; a read error may be the cause. This chain uses TRBV3-1 (or the pseudogene TRBV3-2) with TRBJ1-3; a possible D gene is TRBD1 (5 bases). The CDR3 covers 14 residues. CDR1 is LGHDT and CDR2 is YNNKEL in the germline V gene (reference sequence). As DNA, the CDR3 is TGTGCCAGCAGCCGAACCCAGGGTGGAGACACCATATATTTT. It yields the protein CASSRTQGGDTIYF.

The chain has TRBV4-1 and TRBJ2-2; D is unclear. Germline V gene lookup returns CDR1 MGHRA and CDR2 YSYEKL. This CDR3 is built from 15 residues. Trimming pared 0 bases from V and 5 bases from J, leaving 10 bases between. CDR3 coding DNA: TGCGCCAGCAGCCAAGAATTTTCTGTTACCGGGGAGCTGTTTTTT. Translation gives CASSQEFSVTGELFF.

The V call is TRBV9, the J call TRBJ2-3, with 9 bases matching TRBD1. V trimming: 4 bases; J trimming: 4 bases; junction bases outside the gene matches: 16. The CDR3 spans 18 residues. Germline V gene lookup returns CDR1 SGDLS and CDR2 YYNGEE. The CDR3 spells CASSSPIVWDREADTQYF. For the CDR3, the DNA is TGTGCCAGCAGCTCCCCCATAGTGTGGGACAGGGAAGCAGATACGCAGTATTTT.

The chain recombines TRBV29-1 with TRBJ1-3; the D gene is possibly TRBD1 (5 bases). Germline V lookup: CDR1 SQVTM, CDR2 ANQGSEA. Trimming pared 4 bases from V and 0 bases from J, leaving 7 bases between. The CDR3 runs 13 residues. The CDR3 reads CSVAQGSGNTIYF. As DNA, the CDR3 is TGCAGCGTTGCGCAGGGCTCTGGAAACACCATATATTTT.

The chain recombines TRBV7-8 with TRBJ2-7, with 10 nucleotides matching TRBD2. The germline gives CDR1 SGHVS, CDR2 FQNEAQ. The CDR3 length is 18 residues. J lost 6 bases, V lost 5 bases, and 19 bases had no gene match. The CDR3 DNA reads as TGTGCCAGCAGCCTGGGCTCGGCTAGCGGGAGATCAGGTTCCGAGCAGTACTTC. This encodes CASSLGSASGRSGSEQYF.

V is TRBV7-9 and J is TRBJ2-3; 8 nucleotides align to TRBD2. The germline V gene has CDR1 SEHNR and CDR2 FQNEAQ (reference sequence). J lost 1 base, V lost 5 bases, and 11 bases had no gene match. CDR3 length: 17 residues. As DNA, the CDR3 is TGTGCCAGCAGCCGAACCGGGGGGGTTGTTGGCACAGATACGCAGTATTTT. This encodes CASSRTGGVVGTDTQYF.

The rearrangement uses TRBV19 and TRBJ1-2; TRBD1 agrees at 8 bases. V lost 3 bases and J lost 7; bases outside the gene matches: 16. This CDR3 region has 17 residues. Germline CDR1 and CDR2: LNHDA and SQIVND (reference sequence). The CDR3 DNA follows: TGTGCCAGTAGTATCGCCGGGACAGGAGACCCTATAGGTGGCTACACCTTC. Residues: CASSIAGTGDPIGGYTF.